The clone carrying this T cell receptor beta chain was observed a handful of times. As yet, its antigen is unknown. This specimen belongs to a study of neurological immune-mediated disorders. Synthesis of cDNA was performed by 5'RACE using 10-nucleotide random UMIs. A single record per CDR3 protein comes from TCRdb applying MiXCR to the 5' RACE reads. Of about 55,000 distinct CDR3 sequences in the sample, roughly 4.4% are singletons; the top ten hold 2.9%. Findings and limits, study-wide: It was HTLV-1-associated myelopathy that showed the most TCR clonal expansion, while multiple sclerosis showed the least, falling below healthy controls. The authors found no clinical or MRI feature associated with the multiple sclerosis repertoire cluster. No CDR3 amino acid sequences were shared by expanded clones across subjects, suggesting private repertoires in all groups.

Sample: PBMCs. This TCR was sampled from a man aged 50 or older with multiple sclerosis.

The CDR3 DNA reads TGTGCCAGCAGCACCTGGGACAGGGGGCTTCAAAATGAGCAGTTCTTC. Its translation is CASSTWDRGLQNEQFF. The chain has TRBV7-9 and TRBJ2-1, with 12 bases lining up with TRBD1. There are 16 residues in the CDR3. The ends lost 5 bases at V and 7 bases at J; junction bases unmatched: 9. Germline V lookup: CDR1 SEHNR, CDR2 FQNEAQ (reference sequence).